The table lists the clone carrying this TCR beta chain with many counts. Its antigen is as yet unknown. The data derive from a study of glioma-infiltrating T cells. Using RNA template, CDR3s of TCR alpha and beta were amplified with iRepertoire arm-PCR. One-step reverse transcription and amplification started from approximately 100-400 ng of tissue mRNA or PBMC total RNA. TCRdb called the multiplex PCR reads again in MiXCR, with one record for every CDR3 protein. The table has 100,000 to 150,000 distinct CDR3 sequences, approximately 23% seen once. Study conclusions and caveats: Very few CDR3 sequences were shared between tissue and blood. Gliomas, especially low-grade, showed above-expected tissue-blood divergence; non-neoplastic patients showed below.

V lost 0 bases and J lost 4, with 9 bases in between. This CDR3 is 14 amino acids long. The germline V gene has CDR1 SGDLS and CDR2 YYNGEE. The genes are TRBV9 and TRBJ2-3, with D tentatively TRBD2 (5 bases). Sequencing was carried out using glioma tissue, nonneoplastic brain tissue, or PBMCs (not recorded which). The sequence was obtained from a human donor with low-grade glioma or glioblastoma, undergoing nonglioma brain surgery, or in good health (not recorded which). The CDR3 sequence: CASSVGAVADTQYF. The CDR3 bases are TGTGCCAGCAGCGTAGGAGCGGTTGCAGATACGCAGTATTTT.